What follows are 25 T cell receptor beta chains derived from one specimen sequenced in a study of Graves' ophthalmopathy and Graves' hyperthyroidism. The study amplified TCR beta CDR3 regions using RNA transcripts. Second-round multiplex PCR came after a first-round RT-PCR that employed HTBI primers. TCRdb passed the multiplex PCR reads through MiXCR, listing each CDR3 protein once. Among over 450,000 distinct CDR3 sequences listed, approximately 15% were seen once. Sequencing was done on a sample of blood. These receptors originate from a woman aged 25 to 39 with Graves' ophthalmopathy.

This clonotype came up many times. V usage is TRBV12-3 or TRBV12-4 and J usage is TRBJ1-5; D is unclear. The CDR3 consists of 14 residues. The V end lost 0 bases, the J end lost 0 bases, and 3 bases lay between the germline ends. The CDR3 coding sequence is TGTGCCAGCAGTTTAGCGTCTAGCAATCAGCCCCAGCATTTT. Its translation: CASSLASSNQPQHF.

The chain links TRBV24-1 to TRBJ1-5; a weak D match, TRBD1 (5 bases). Trimming took 7 bases from V and 7 from J, leaving 10 bases between them. The CDR3 length is 12 residues. CDR1 and CDR2 (germline): KGHDR, SFDVKD. The CDR3 region is CATSSGYQPQHF. As DNA, the CDR3 is TGTGCCACCAGCTCAGGGTACCAGCCCCAGCATTTT.

The chain links TRBV20-1 to TRBJ1-5; the match to TRBD1 covers 10 bases. Germline loops: CDR1 DFQATT, CDR2 SNEGSKA (reference sequence). CDR3 length equals 14 residues. J lost 3 bases, V lost 5 bases, and 4 bases had no gene match. The CDR3 sequence is CSAGTGVTNQPQHF. CDR3 in DNA: TGCAGTGCTGGGACAGGGGTTACCAATCAGCCCCAGCATTTT.

This clonotype appeared a few times. This sequence joins TRBV12-5 and TRBJ2-2; D gene uncertain. This CDR3 has 15 residues. V was pared by 1 base and J by 2 bases, with 8 bases between. The germline V gene encodes CDR1 LGHNT and CDR2 FRNRAP. This chain's CDR3 is CASGLGAGNTGELFF. CDR3 in DNA: TGTGCTAGTGGTTTGGGAGCAGGAAACACCGGGGAGCTGTTTTTT.

V and J are TRBV7-8 and TRBJ2-6, with a weak D call TRBD2 (5 bases). Deletions cut 5 bases from V and 0 bases from J, with 14 bases between. Germline V gene data show CDR1 as SGHVS and CDR2 as FQNEAQ. The CDR3 length is 17 residues. CDR3 residues: CASSPPGYRSGANVLTF. The CDR3 nucleotides are TGTGCCAGCAGCCCCCCGGGATACCGCTCTGGGGCCAACGTCCTGACTTTC.

This clonotype was counted at least ten times. The J gene is TRBJ2-7, the V gene TRBV5-1; 8 bases align to TRBD1. Germline CDR1 and CDR2: SGHRS and YFSETQ. Germline trimming cut 4 bases from V and 3 bases from J; bases unmatched to any gene: 6. The CDR3 sequence is 14 residues long. The CDR3 loop is CASSPGGDIYEQYF. The CDR3 DNA reads TGCGCCAGCAGCCCAGGGGGCGATATCTACGAGCAGTACTTC.

This clonotype occurred many times. V gene TRBV6-1 combines with J gene TRBJ2-2; maybe TRBD1 (7 bases). This CDR3 is built from 14 residues. CDR1 MNHNS and CDR2 SASEGT come from the germline V gene. Between the trimmed V and J ends, which lost 9 bases and 1 base, there was a span of 12 bases. CDR3 region: CASQGGRNTGELFF. For the CDR3, the DNA is TGTGCCAGTCAGGGGGGCCGGAACACCGGGGAGCTGTTTTTT.

This clonotype was counted at least ten times. This chain uses TRBV2 with TRBJ1-2, with D unclear. Germline assignment: CDR1 SNHLY and CDR2 FYNNEI. The CDR3 spans 15 residues. The V end lost 6 bases, the J end lost 2 bases, and 16 bases lay between the germline ends. CDR3 sequence (DNA): TGTGCCAGCAGCATCAGATGGGGAACCAACTATGGCTACACCTTC. Its protein product is CASSIRWGTNYGYTF.

There are many counts of this clonotype. The chain links TRBV7-9 to TRBJ2-5, with TRBD2 as a possible D gene (5 bases). The CDR3 contains 15 residues. CDR1 and CDR2 (germline): SEHNR, FQNEAQ (reference sequence). Trimming shortened V by 1 base and J by 5 bases, and 14 bases separated the two germline ends. This CDR3 reads CASSLVGEGRETQYF. CDR3 bases: TGTGCCAGCAGCTTAGTGGGAGAGGGCCGGGAGACCCAGTACTTC. Looking up the rest from reference TRBV7-9 and TRBJ2-5 gives the full variable domain: DTGVSQNPRHKITKRGQNVTFRCDPISEHNRLYWYRQTLGQGPEFLTYFQNEAQLEKSRLLSDRFSAERPKGSFSTLEIQRTEQGDSAMYLCASSLVGEGRETQYFGPGTRLLVL.

The V gene is TRBV11-2, the J gene TRBJ2-7, with D maybe TRBD1 (5 bases). Germline-derived CDR1 and CDR2 are SGHAT and FQNNGV. The CDR3 spans 12 residues. V dropped 4 bases and J dropped 9 bases, with 13 bases sitting between them. In DNA, the CDR3 is TGTGCCAGCAGCTCCGGCTATAGGGGGCAGTACTTC. It yields the protein CASSSGYRGQYF.

This clonotype was counted at least ten times. The genes are TRBV27 and TRBJ2-7; D not certain. Between the trimmed V and J ends, which lost 7 bases and 3 bases, there was a span of 10 bases. CDR1 and CDR2 (germline): MNHEY, SMNVEV (reference sequence). The CDR3 extends over 12 amino acids. The CDR3, as DNA: TGTGCCAGCACCAATGGACGCTACGAGCAGTACTTC. This encodes CASTNGRYEQYF.

The chain couples TRBV6-5 to TRBJ2-7; 11 bases match TRBD1. Germline lookup yields CDR1 MNHEY and CDR2 SVGAGI. The CDR3 runs 15 residues. V shed 2 bases and J 7 bases; nucleotides not matched to a gene: 7. The chain's CDR3 is CASSYGQGAGLEQYF. The CDR3 nucleotides read TGTGCCAGCAGTTACGGACAGGGGGCTGGTCTGGAGCAGTACTTC.

Only a few counts were recorded for this clonotype. The chain combines TRBV20-1 with TRBJ2-2, with unresolved D. The CDR3 length is 15 residues. Germline CDR1 reads DFQATT; CDR2 reads SNEGSKA (reference sequence). V lost 4 bases and J lost 4, with 16 bases in between. The CDR3 coding sequence is TGCAGTGCTAAGTTGGGTCGAAGAGCCACCGGGGAGCTGTTTTTT. Translated: CSAKLGRRATGELFF.

In the case of this clonotype: The missing conserved phenylalanine or tryptophan at the end of this CDR3 makes a read error likely. No DNA is shown, since the ends of the CDR3 on it are uncertain; the CDR3 is the one TCRdb lists. The genes are TRBV28 and TRBJ1-1; whether TRBD1, the table's D call, matches the DNA was not checked. CDR1 is MDHEN and CDR2 is SYDVKM in the germline V gene. The CDR3 is 15 amino acids in total, end residues counted. The CDR3 reads CASRRQGGMNTEALY.

This clonotype was recorded many times. V is TRBV28 and J is TRBJ1-5, with D possibly matching TRBD1 (5 bases). Germline V gene data show CDR1 as MDHEN and CDR2 as SYDVKM. The CDR3 is 14 amino acids. Deletions cut 6 bases from V and 3 bases from J, with 12 bases between. CDR3 protein: CASSARQNNQPQHF. The CDR3 DNA reads as TGTGCCAGCAGCGCTAGACAGAACAATCAGCCCCAGCATTTT.

This clonotype has at least ten counts. This chain joins TRBV29-1 and TRBJ2-7; TRBD1 matches at 7 bases. The CDR3 is 13 amino acids. The V gene's germline CDR1 is SQVTM and CDR2 ANQGSEA. J lost 0 bases, V lost 6 bases, and 5 bases had no gene match. Written as DNA, the CDR3 is TGCAGCGTGGGGACAGATCACTCCTACGAGCAGTACTTC. This sequence encodes CSVGTDHSYEQYF.

Concerning this clonotype: A much larger clone sits a single nucleotide away, making a read error possible. This sequence joins TRBV12-3 or TRBV12-4 and TRBJ1-2; D is ambiguous. There are 13 residues in the CDR3. The CDR3 reads CVSSFTRDSGYTF. For the CDR3, the DNA is TGTGTCAGCAGTTTCACCCGAGATAGTGGCTACACCTTC.

A note on this clonotype: At one of its ends the junction is not consistent with the germline gene, which may arise from a read error. The chain has TRBV30 and TRBJ2-2, with 9 bases matching TRBD2. The CDR3 has 18 amino acids. Germline CDR1 is GTSNPN and CDR2 is SVGIG (reference sequence). The CDR3 loop reads CAWSVSSGRTTKTGELFF. The CDR3 bases are TGTGCCTGGAGTGTTTCAAGCGGGAGGACCACGAAGACCGGGGAGCTGTTTTTT.

In its sample, this clonotype was seen many times. V usage is TRBV28 and J usage is TRBJ2-7, with 8 bases lining up with TRBD1. V lost 3 bases, J lost 3 bases, and 4 bases stayed unmatched. This CDR3 spans 14 amino acids. Germline assignment: CDR1 MDHEN and CDR2 SYDVKM. CDR3 amino acids: CASSFIGQGYEQYF. In DNA, the CDR3 is TGTGCCAGCAGTTTCATAGGACAGGGCTACGAGCAGTACTTC.

This clonotype was detected ten times or more. V is TRBV6-1 and J is TRBJ2-5, with 9 positions matching TRBD2. Looked up from germline, CDR1 is MNHNS and CDR2 is SASEGT. The CDR3 is made up of 16 amino acids. V gave up 2 bases and J gave up 0 bases; unmatched junction bases: 4. CDR3: CASSEQLAGYQETQYF. The CDR3 coding sequence is TGTGCCAGCAGTGAACAACTAGCGGGTTACCAAGAGACCCAGTACTTC.

This clonotype has ten or more counts. The chain couples TRBV6-1 to TRBJ2-2, with 9 bases identical to TRBD1. J lost 4 bases, V lost 9 bases, and 12 bases had no gene match. This CDR3 is built from 16 residues. Germline V gives CDR1 MNHNS, CDR2 SASEGT. The CDR3 DNA is TGTGCCAGTCAACTCAAGGGGGACAGGGCCACCGGGGAGCTGTTTTTT. Translated: CASQLKGDRATGELFF.

This chain joins TRBV30 and TRBJ1-5, with D unclear. Trimming removed 3 bases at V and 6 bases at J, with 12 bases between. The germline V gene encodes CDR1 GTSNPN and CDR2 SVGIG (reference sequence). This CDR3 region has 13 residues. In DNA, the CDR3 is TGTGCCTGGAGCCAAGAGGGAAGTCAGCCCCAGCATTTT. Amino acids: CAWSQEGSQPQHF.

This clonotype appeared many times. CDR3 amino acids: CASSLFSGGNYGYTF. The CDR3 region has the DNA TGTGCCAGCAGCTTATTCTCGGGAGGGAACTATGGCTACACCTTC. The rearrangement joins TRBV13 to TRBJ1-2; D is unresolved. The germline gives CDR1 PRHDT, CDR2 FYEKMQ (reference sequence). There are 15 residues in the CDR3. V was clipped by 2 bases and J by 2 bases, with 12 bases between them.

There are many counts of this clonotype. This chain links TRBV28 with TRBJ1-1; possible D gene TRBD1, 6 bases. V was trimmed by 5 bases and J by 0 bases, leaving 13 bases between them. CDR1 and CDR2 from the germline V gene are MDHEN and SYDVKM. The CDR3 sequence is 15 residues long. CDR3 nucleotide sequence: TGTGCCAGCAGTCCCTACAGGGCCTTGAACACTGAAGCTTTCTTT. Amino acids: CASSPYRALNTEAFF. Filled out from reference TRBV28 and TRBJ1-1, the complete variable domain reads DVKVTQSSRYLVKRTGEKVFLECVQDMDHENMFWYRQDPGLGLRLIYFSYDVKMKEKGDIPEGYSVSREKKERFSLILESASTNQTSMYLCASSPYRALNTEAFFGQGTRLTVV.

The table lists this clonotype with many counts. CDR3 protein: CASTLGQGANSPLHF. The CDR3 DNA reads TGTGCCAGCACCCTAGGACAGGGGGCTAATTCACCCCTCCACTTT. The chain has TRBV12-3 or TRBV12-4 and TRBJ1-6; TRBD1 aligns across 11 bases. J lost 6 bases, V lost 7 bases, and 5 bases had no gene match. The CDR3 sequence is 15 residues long.